Each of the 26 T cell receptor beta chains below was sequenced from the same sample in a study of OX40 agonist ivuxolimab in advanced cancers. The repertoire was sequenced with immunoSEQ multiplex PCR; TCRdb's copy has only in-frame clones and lacks some. The table includes about 73,000 clones, about 88% detected once. Here the sequenced sample was CD4+ or CD8+ T cells sorted from blood, taken in a trial of the OX40 agonist ivuxolimab. The origin of the receptors is an adult with an advanced solid tumor such as melanoma, head and neck, liver or kidney cancer.

This clone was counted a single time. The chain carries TRBV15 and TRBJ1-6; D perhaps matches TRBD1 (5 bases). Germline lookup yields CDR1 LNHNV and CDR2 YYDKDF (reference sequence). The CDR3 covers 17 residues. Trimming removed 3 bases from V and 4 bases from J, with 16 bases in between. CDR3 DNA sequence: TGTGCCACCAGCAGTCTTCCGGGACGCACTTATAATTCACCCCTCCACTTT. This encodes CATSSLPGRTYNSPLHF.

This sequence joins TRBV15 and TRBJ2-7; D perhaps matches TRBD2 (6 bases). CDR1 is LNHNV, CDR2 YYDKDF, per germline (reference sequence). This CDR3 has 18 amino acids. V lost 0 bases and J lost 2, with 20 bases in between. CDR3 DNA sequence: TGTGCCACCAGCAGAGATTCTGGCCGGGCGGGGTCAACCTACGAGCAGTACTTC. It encodes CATSRDSGRAGSTYEQYF.

The chain couples TRBV5-4 to TRBJ2-1; TRBD2 might be the D (6 bases). V was clipped by 1 base and J by 1 base, with 12 bases between them. Germline CDR1 is SGHNT and CDR2 is YYREEE (reference sequence). The CDR3 has 16 amino acids. CDR3 sequence: CASSLRAGGSYNEQFF. The CDR3 DNA follows: TGTGCCAGCAGCTTGCGAGCTGGGGGGTCCTACAATGAGCAGTTCTTC.

J is TRBJ2-3 and V is TRBV30; D not resolved. V lost 0 bases to trimming and J lost 6 bases, with 10 bases between them. There are 13 residues in the CDR3. The germline V gene encodes CDR1 GTSNPN and CDR2 SVGIG (reference sequence). The chain's CDR3 is CAWSVPPWDTQYF. For the CDR3, the DNA is TGTGCCTGGAGTGTCCCCCCATGGGATACGCAGTATTTT.

The V and J genes are TRBV5-6 and TRBJ2-4; D remains ambiguous. This CDR3 comprises 17 residues. Germline CDR1 and CDR2: SGHDT and YYEEEE. Trimming removed 4 bases from V and 0 bases from J, with 17 bases in between. Written as DNA, the CDR3 is TGTGCCAGCAGCGACCGGGCCACCGGTCTAGCCAAAAACATTCAGTACTTC. It specifies CASSDRATGLAKNIQYF.

The J gene is TRBJ1-3, the V gene TRBV28; unclear D gene. Trimming pared 6 bases from V and 4 bases from J, leaving 13 bases between. Germline assignment: CDR1 MDHEN and CDR2 SYDVKM. This CDR3 is built from 14 residues. In DNA, the CDR3 is TGTGCCAGCAGCCCCTCGGTTGCCGGAAACACCATATATTTT. It encodes CASSPSVAGNTIYF.

This chain links TRBV11-3 with TRBJ2-1; 11 bases line up with TRBD2. CDR3 length: 15 amino acids. Germline lookup yields CDR1 SGHNT and CDR2 YENEEA. J was trimmed by 9 bases and V by 0 bases; bases with no gene match: 4. The CDR3 sequence: CASSLEGLAEGEQFF. The CDR3 coding sequence is TGTGCCAGCAGCTTAGAGGGACTAGCGGAAGGTGAGCAGTTCTTC.

CDR3 residues: CASQVRPGGNEQYF. As DNA, the CDR3 is TGTGCCAGCCAGGTTCGGCCAGGGGGCAACGAGCAGTACTTC. J is TRBJ2-7 and V is TRBV27, with 8 nucleotides matching TRBD1. The CDR3 totals 14 residues. The germline V gene has CDR1 MNHEY and CDR2 SMNVEV (reference sequence). The junction had 11 bases not matched to a gene; V was cut back by 8 bases and J by 5 bases.

The rearrangement links TRBV7-9 to TRBJ2-1, with 11 positions matching TRBD2. Per germline, CDR1 SEHNR and CDR2 FQNEAQ (reference sequence). V shed 4 bases, J shed 5 bases, and the junction held 4 bases outside the gene matches. This CDR3 has 15 amino acids. CDR3 region: CASSYGTSGNNEQFF. CDR3 bases: TGTGCCAGCAGCTACGGGACTAGCGGAAACAATGAGCAGTTCTTC.

This chain joins TRBV6-5 and TRBJ2-3; TRBD2 matches at 8 bases. The CDR3 consists of 15 residues. Losses at the gene ends were 2 bases for V and 4 bases for J; bases not matched to a gene: 5. Germline values: CDR1 MNHEY, CDR2 SVGAGI. CDR3 sequence: CASSYRAGGADTQYF. CDR3 in DNA: TGTGCCAGCAGTTACAGGGCGGGGGGAGCAGATACGCAGTATTTT.

CDR3 bases: TGTGCCAGCAGCCCCCGTGGGCAGCTTGAAGCTTTCTTT. Translation: CASSPRGQLEAFF. The gene calls are TRBV4-2 and TRBJ1-1, with D unclear. The CDR3 totals 13 residues. V was cut by 4 bases and J by 7 bases, with 13 bases left in between. CDR1 LGHNA and CDR2 YNFKEQ come from the germline V gene.

This clone was seen just once. The CDR3 region has the DNA TGTGCCAGCAGCTTTTTGGGTTCAGATTCACCCCTCCACTTT. Translation gives CASSFLGSDSPLHF. V and J are TRBV5-5 and TRBJ1-6; D is ambiguous. The CDR3 is 14 amino acids. Germline assignment: CDR1 SGHKS and CDR2 YYEKEE (reference sequence). The germline V and J ends were trimmed by 2 bases and 8 bases, with 11 bases remaining between them.

V and J are TRBV4-3 and TRBJ2-3, with 8 bases fitting TRBD1. This CDR3 region has 16 residues. Trimming at V came to 1 base and at J to 5 bases, leaving 8 bases not matched to a gene. The germline V gene has CDR1 LGHNA and CDR2 YSLEER. CDR3 region: CASSQGDRGVGDTQYF. The CDR3 DNA sequence: TGCGCCAGCAGCCAAGGTGACAGGGGAGTGGGAGATACGCAGTATTTT.

The V gene is TRBV5-1, the J gene TRBJ2-2; unclear D gene. The length of the CDR3 is 14 residues. V lost 0 bases, J lost 7 bases, and 10 bases lay in between. The germline gives CDR1 SGHRS, CDR2 YFSETQ. CDR3 sequence (DNA): TGCGCCAGCAGCTTGGAAAGGCTGCGCGGGGAGCTGTTTTTT. This gives the protein CASSLERLRGELFF.

The gene calls are TRBV4-1 and TRBJ2-5, with TRBD2 matching over 8 bases. V lost 1 base and J lost 1; bases outside the gene matches: 5. Germline assignment: CDR1 MGHRA and CDR2 YSYEKL. This CDR3 has 16 residues. DNA for the CDR3: TGCGCCAGCAGCCAAGCGAGCGGGGGAGCCCAAGAGACCCAGTACTTC. This encodes CASSQASGGAQETQYF.

The gene calls are TRBV11-2 and TRBJ1-3; TRBD1 matches 7 bases. Germline lookup yields CDR1 SGHAT and CDR2 FQNNGV. The CDR3 is 15 residues long. The V segment lost 5 bases and the J segment 7 bases; nucleotides outside the gene matches: 11. The CDR3 sequence: CASSTGTAGRNTIYF. Written as DNA, the CDR3 is TGTGCCAGCAGCACCGGGACAGCGGGGCGGAACACCATATATTTT.

CDR3 sequence: CASSLAGGTYNEQFF. The DNA of the CDR3 is TGCGCCAGCAGCTTGGCGGGGGGCACCTACAATGAGCAGTTCTTC. The chain couples TRBV5-1 to TRBJ2-1; D is perhaps TRBD2 (7 bases). The V end lost 0 bases, the J end lost 2 bases, and 9 bases lay between the germline ends. Germline V gene sequence: CDR1 SGHRS, CDR2 YFSETQ. The CDR3 contains 15 residues. The full variable domain, in which reference TRBV5-1 and TRBJ2-1 provide the parts outside the CDR3, is KAGVTQTPRYLIKTRGQQVTLSCSPISGHRSVSWYQQTPGQGLQFLFEYFSETQRNKGNFPGRFSGRQFSNSRSEMNVSTLELGDSALYLCASSLAGGTYNEQFFGPGTRLTVL.

The chain employs TRBV6-5 and TRBJ2-7; 9 nucleotides match TRBD1. This CDR3 has 15 amino acids. Losses at the gene ends were 6 bases for V and 1 base for J; bases not matched to a gene: 7. The germline V gene has CDR1 MNHEY and CDR2 SVGAGI. The CDR3 bases are TGTGCCAGCAGGGATCCGGGACAGGGTTCCTACGAGCAGTACTTC. Translation gives CASRDPGQGSYEQYF.

CDR3 in DNA: TGTGCCATCAGTGAGTCTACAGGAGGTGAGACCCAGTACTTC. It specifies CAISESTGGETQYF. The genes are TRBV10-3 and TRBJ2-5, with D possibly being TRBD1 or TRBD2 (5 bases each). Germline CDR1 reads ENHRY; CDR2 reads SYGVKD. This CDR3 has 14 residues. Deletions cut 0 bases from V and 5 bases from J, with 10 bases between.

This clone was detected only once. Different DNA sequences within this sample yield the same CDR3. The genes are TRBV5-1 and TRBJ1-4, with a tentative D call TRBD1 (6 bases). The V and J ends lost 2 bases and 2 bases respectively, with 7 bases between them. Looked up from germline, CDR1 is SGHRS and CDR2 is YFSETQ. The CDR3 extends over 14 amino acids. CDR3 in DNA: TGCGCCAGCAGCTTAGGGGGGACTAATGAAAAACTGTTTTTT. This translates into CASSLGGTNEKLFF.

The rearrangement joins TRBV5-1 to TRBJ2-2; the match to TRBD1 covers 8 bases. The CDR3 extends over 15 amino acids. Germline trimming cut 4 bases from V and 0 bases from J; bases unmatched to any gene: 2. The germline gives CDR1 SGHRS, CDR2 YFSETQ. Written as DNA, the CDR3 is TGCGCCAGCAGCCCGGGACAGGCGAACACCGGGGAGCTGTTTTTT. It is translated as CASSPGQANTGELFF.

The chain couples TRBV30 to TRBJ2-3; D ambiguous. The CDR3 spans 11 residues. CDR1 and CDR2 (germline): GTSNPN, SVGIG (reference sequence). V gave up 3 bases and J gave up 5 bases, with 6 bases separating them. CDR3 in amino acids: CAWSKGDTQYF. In DNA form, the CDR3 reads TGTGCCTGGAGCAAGGGAGATACGCAGTATTTT.

The rearrangement joins TRBV29-1 to TRBJ1-4; D is unresolved. Per the germline V gene, CDR1 is SQVTM and CDR2 is ANQGSEA. V shed 6 bases and J shed 7 bases, with 12 bases lying between them. The CDR3 is 12 residues long. This CDR3 reads CSVGTGGEKLFF. CDR3 bases: TGCAGCGTCGGCACGGGAGGTGAAAAACTGTTTTTT. Using reference TRBV29-1 and TRBJ1-4 for the parts outside the CDR3, the full variable domain is SAVISQKPSRDICQRGTSLTIQCQVDSQVTMMFWYRQQPGQSLTLIATANQGSEATYESGFVIDKFPISRPNLTFSTLTVSNMSPEDSSIYLCSVGTGGEKLFFGSGTQLSVL.

This clone was found once. This chain links TRBV7-6 with TRBJ2-1, with 9 bases aligning to TRBD2. Germline V gives CDR1 SGHVS, CDR2 FNYEAQ. The junction had 19 bases not matched to a gene; V was cut back by 6 bases and J by 1 base. The CDR3 covers 20 residues. CDR3 nucleotides: TGTGCCAGCAGGTCTAGGCCGGGACTAGCTATGATCGGATCCTACAATGAGCAGTTCTTC. It specifies CASRSRPGLAMIGSYNEQFF.

The chain carries TRBV2 and TRBJ1-4; D possibly corresponds to TRBD1 (6 bases). The V end was cut by 9 bases, the J end by 7 bases, with 15 bases between. The CDR3 spans 13 residues. Germline V gene sequence: CDR1 SNHLY, CDR2 FYNNEI. The CDR3 region is CASYRAEGEKLFF. CDR3 DNA sequence: TGTGCCAGTTACAGGGCTGAGGGTGAAAAACTGTTTTTT.

J is TRBJ2-2 and V is TRBV11-2; 15 bases are a match to TRBD2. CDR3 size: 18 residues. V lost 2 bases to trimming and J lost 2 bases; unmatched junction nucleotides: 3. CDR1 and CDR2 from the germline V gene are SGHAT and FQNNGV. The CDR3 DNA reads TGTGCCAGCAGCTTACAGGGACTAGCGGGAGGAAACACCGGGGAGCTGTTTTTT. It specifies CASSLQGLAGGNTGELFF.